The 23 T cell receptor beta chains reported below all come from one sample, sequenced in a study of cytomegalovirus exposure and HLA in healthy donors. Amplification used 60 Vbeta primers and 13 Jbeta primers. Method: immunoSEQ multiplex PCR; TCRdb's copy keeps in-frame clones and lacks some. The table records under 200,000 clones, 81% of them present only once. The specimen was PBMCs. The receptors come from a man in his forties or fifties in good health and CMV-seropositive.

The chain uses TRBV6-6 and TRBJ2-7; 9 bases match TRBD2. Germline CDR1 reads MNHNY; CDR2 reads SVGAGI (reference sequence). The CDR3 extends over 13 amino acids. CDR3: CAAAGGGVREQYF. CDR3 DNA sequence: TGTGCAGCGGCGGGAGGGGGTGTGAGAGAGCAGTACTTC.

The CDR3 nucleotides read TGTGCCAGCAGTCGGACAGCAACTAATGAAAAACTGTTTTTT. This translates into CASSRTATNEKLFF. The chain recombines TRBV6-4 with TRBJ1-4, with D possibly TRBD1 on 6 matching bases. V shed 5 bases and J shed 0 bases, with 7 bases lying between them. CDR3 length: 14 residues. In germline, CDR1 is MRHNA, CDR2 SNTAGT.

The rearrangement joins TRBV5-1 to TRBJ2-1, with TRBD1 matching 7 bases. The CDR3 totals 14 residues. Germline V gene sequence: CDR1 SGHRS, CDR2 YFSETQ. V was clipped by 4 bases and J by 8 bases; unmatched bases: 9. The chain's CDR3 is CASSPGTARDEQFF. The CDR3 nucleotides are TGCGCCAGCAGCCCAGGGACAGCTCGGGATGAGCAGTTCTTC.

The DNA for the CDR3 is TGTGCCAGCAGCCACGAGAGTTGGGAGCAGTTCTTC. It codes for CASSHESWEQFF. This rearrangement joins TRBV7-9 to TRBJ2-1; D remains ambiguous. CDR1 and CDR2 from the germline V gene are SEHNR and FQNEAQ (reference sequence). V dropped 5 bases and J dropped 10 bases, with 12 bases sitting between them. CDR3 length: 12 amino acids.

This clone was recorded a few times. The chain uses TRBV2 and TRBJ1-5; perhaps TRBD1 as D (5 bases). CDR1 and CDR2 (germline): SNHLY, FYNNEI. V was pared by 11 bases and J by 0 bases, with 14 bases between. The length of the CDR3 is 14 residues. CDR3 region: CALGGGSSNQPQHF. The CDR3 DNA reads TGTGCCCTGGGCGGGGGTTCTAGCAATCAGCCCCAGCATTTT.

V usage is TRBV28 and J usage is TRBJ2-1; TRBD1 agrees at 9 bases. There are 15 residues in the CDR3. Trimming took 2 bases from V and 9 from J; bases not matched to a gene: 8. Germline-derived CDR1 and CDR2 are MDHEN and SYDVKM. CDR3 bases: TGTGCCAGCAGTTTAGCCGGGACAGGGCATCGTGAGCAGTTCTTC. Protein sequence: CASSLAGTGHREQFF.

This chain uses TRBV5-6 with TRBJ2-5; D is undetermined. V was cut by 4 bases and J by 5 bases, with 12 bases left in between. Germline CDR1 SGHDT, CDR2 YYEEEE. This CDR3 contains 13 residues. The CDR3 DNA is TGTGCCAGCAGCCGCGCTGATAGCGAGACCCAGTACTTC. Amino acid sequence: CASSRADSETQYF.

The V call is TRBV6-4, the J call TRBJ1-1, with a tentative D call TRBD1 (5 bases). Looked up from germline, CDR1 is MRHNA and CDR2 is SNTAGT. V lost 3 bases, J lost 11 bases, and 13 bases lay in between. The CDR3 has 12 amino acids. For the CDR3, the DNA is TGTGCCAGCAGTGAAGGCGGGGGTAAGGCTTTCTTT. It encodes CASSEGGGKAFF.

CDR3 coding DNA: TGTGCCAGCAGCCAAGGGATACCGGGACAGGGGGCGGGCGAGCAGTACTTC. Its translation: CASSQGIPGQGAGEQYF. The J gene is TRBJ2-7, the V gene TRBV5-4; TRBD1 matches 12 bases. The CDR3 sequence is 17 residues long. CDR1 is SGHNT and CDR2 is YYREEE in the germline V gene (reference sequence). The junction had 14 bases not matched to a gene; V was cut back by 4 bases and J by 6 bases.

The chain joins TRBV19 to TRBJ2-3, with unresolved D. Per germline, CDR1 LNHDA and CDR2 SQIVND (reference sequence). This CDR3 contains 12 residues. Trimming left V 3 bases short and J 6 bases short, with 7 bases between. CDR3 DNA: TGTGCCAGTAGTATGCGGCTTGATACGCAGTATTTT. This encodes CASSMRLDTQYF.

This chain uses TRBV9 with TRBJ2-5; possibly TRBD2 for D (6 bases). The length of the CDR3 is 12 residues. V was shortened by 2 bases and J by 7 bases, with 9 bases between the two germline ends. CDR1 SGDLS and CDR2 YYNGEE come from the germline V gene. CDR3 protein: CASSVPGRTQYF. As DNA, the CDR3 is TGTGCCAGCAGCGTTCCCGGGAGGACCCAGTACTTC.

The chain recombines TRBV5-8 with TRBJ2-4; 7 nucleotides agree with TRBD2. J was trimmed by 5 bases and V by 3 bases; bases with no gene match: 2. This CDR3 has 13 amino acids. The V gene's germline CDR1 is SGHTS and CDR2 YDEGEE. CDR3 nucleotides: TGTGCCAGCAGCTGGGGGGGACAAAACATTCAGTACTTC. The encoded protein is CASSWGGQNIQYF.

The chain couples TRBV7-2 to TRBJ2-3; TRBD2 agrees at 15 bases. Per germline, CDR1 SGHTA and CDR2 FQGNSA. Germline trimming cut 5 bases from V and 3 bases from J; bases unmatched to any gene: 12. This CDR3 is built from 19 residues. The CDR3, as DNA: TGTGCCAGCAGCCCGGGACTAGCGGGAGGCAGATTGAGGACAGATACGCAGTATTTT. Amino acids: CASSPGLAGGRLRTDTQYF. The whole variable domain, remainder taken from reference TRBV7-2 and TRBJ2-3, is GAGVSQSPSNKVTEKGKDVELRCDPISGHTALYWYRQSLGQGLEFLIYFQGNSAPDKSGLPSDRFSAERTGGSVSTLTIQRTQQEDSAVYLCASSPGLAGGRLRTDTQYFGPGTRLTVL.

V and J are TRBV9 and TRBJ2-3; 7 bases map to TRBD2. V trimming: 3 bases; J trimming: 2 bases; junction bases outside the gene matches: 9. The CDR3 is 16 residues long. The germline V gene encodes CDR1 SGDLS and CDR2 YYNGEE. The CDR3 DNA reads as TGTGCCAGCAGCGCCCATAGCGGGCGAGACACAGATACGCAGTATTTT. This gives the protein CASSAHSGRDTDTQYF. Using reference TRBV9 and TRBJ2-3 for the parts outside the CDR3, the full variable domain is DSGVTQTPKHLITATGQRVTLRCSPRSGDLSVYWYQQSLDQGLQFLIQYYNGEERAKGNILERFSAQQFPDLHSELNLSSLELGDSALYFCASSAHSGRDTDTQYFGPGTRLTVL.

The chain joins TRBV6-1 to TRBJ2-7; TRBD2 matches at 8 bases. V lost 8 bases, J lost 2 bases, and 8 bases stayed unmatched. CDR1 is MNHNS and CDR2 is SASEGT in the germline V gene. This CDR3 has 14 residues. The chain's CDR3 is CASGRGGLPYEQYF. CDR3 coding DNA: TGTGCCAGCGGTCGGGGGGGACTTCCCTACGAGCAGTACTTC.

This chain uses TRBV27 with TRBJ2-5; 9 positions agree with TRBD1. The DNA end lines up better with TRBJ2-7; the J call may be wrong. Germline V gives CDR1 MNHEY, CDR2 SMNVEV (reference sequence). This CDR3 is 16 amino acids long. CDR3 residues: CASSISGTGYSYEQYF. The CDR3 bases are TGTGCCAGCAGTATTTCCGGGACAGGGTACTCCTACGAGCAGTACTTC.

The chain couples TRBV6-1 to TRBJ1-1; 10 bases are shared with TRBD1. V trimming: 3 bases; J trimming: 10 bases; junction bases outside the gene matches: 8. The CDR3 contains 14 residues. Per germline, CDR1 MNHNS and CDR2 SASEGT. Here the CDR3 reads CASSDPGQGIGAFF. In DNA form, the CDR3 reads TGTGCCAGCAGTGACCCGGGACAGGGGATTGGAGCTTTCTTT.

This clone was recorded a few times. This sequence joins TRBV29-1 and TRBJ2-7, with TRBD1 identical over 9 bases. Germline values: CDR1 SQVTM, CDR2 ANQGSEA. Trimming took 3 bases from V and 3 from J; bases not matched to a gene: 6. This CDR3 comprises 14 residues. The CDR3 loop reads CSVDEGQGVYEQYF. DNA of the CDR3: TGCAGCGTTGACGAGGGACAGGGTGTCTACGAGCAGTACTTC.

DNA for the CDR3: TGTGCCAGTAGTAGGGACAGCCTGGCCTACGAGCAGTACTTC. Its protein is CASSRDSLAYEQYF. The V and J genes are TRBV19 and TRBJ2-7; TRBD1 aligns across 7 bases. There are 14 residues in the CDR3. The V gene's germline CDR1 is LNHDA and CDR2 SQIVND (reference sequence). J gave up 2 bases and V 4 bases, and 5 bases lay outside the gene matches.

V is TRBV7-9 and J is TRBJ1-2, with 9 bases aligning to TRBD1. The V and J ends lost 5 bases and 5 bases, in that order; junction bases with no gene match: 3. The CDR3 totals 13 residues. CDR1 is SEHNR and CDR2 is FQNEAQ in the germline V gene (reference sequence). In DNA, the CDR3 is TGTGCCAGCAGCCGAGGACAGGGGTATGGCTACACCTTC. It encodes CASSRGQGYGYTF.

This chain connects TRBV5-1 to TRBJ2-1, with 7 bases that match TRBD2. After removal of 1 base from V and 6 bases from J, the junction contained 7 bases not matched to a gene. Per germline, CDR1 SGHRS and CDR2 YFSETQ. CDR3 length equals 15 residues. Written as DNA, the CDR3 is TGCGCCAGCAGCTTGCTGCTAGCGGCTGCCAATGAGCAGTTCTTC. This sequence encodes CASSLLLAAANEQFF.

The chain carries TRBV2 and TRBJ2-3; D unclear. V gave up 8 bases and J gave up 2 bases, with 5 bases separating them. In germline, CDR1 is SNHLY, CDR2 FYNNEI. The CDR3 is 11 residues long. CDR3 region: CASQNTDTQYF. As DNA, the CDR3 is TGTGCCAGCCAGAACACAGATACGCAGTATTTT. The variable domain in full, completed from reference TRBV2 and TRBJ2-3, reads EPEVTQTPSHQVTQMGQEVILRCVPISNHLYFYWYRQILGQKVEFLVSFYNNEISEKSEIFDDQFSVERPDGSNFTLKIRSTKLEDSAMYFCASQNTDTQYFGPGTRLTVL.

DNA of the CDR3: TGTGCCAGCTCATCAATAAGCGGGAGCAATGAGCAGTTCTTC. Encoded protein: CASSSISGSNEQFF. This sequence joins TRBV18 and TRBJ2-1; 8 bases map to TRBD2. With 5 bases clipped from V and 6 bases from J, the junction kept 6 bases outside the gene matches. The CDR3 length is 14 residues. The germline CDR1 and CDR2 sequences are KGHSH and LQKENI.